The clone carrying this TCR beta chain came up once. Its antigen remains unknown. Assay used: immunoSEQ multiplex PCR; TCRdb lists only in-frame clones, some missing. The table shows 95,000 to 150,000 clones, with roughly nine tenths occurring only once. CDR3 length: 13 residues. The V end was cut by 3 bases, the J end by 6 bases, with 10 bases between. Germline V gene data show CDR1 as SGHTA and CDR2 as FQGNSA. This sample is part of a study of T cell responses to AZD1222 COVID-19 vaccine. Whole-study results and caveats: Baseline seropositivity occurred in only a handful of AZD1222 recipients. There were mostly white British donors and more females than males, and clonal diversity was possibly underestimated. The CD4 TCRs associated with vaccination extended across spike and predominated at 160-218 and 743-854.

The sequence was obtained from an adult in good health. Material: peripheral blood, obtained on day 0 of AZD1222 vaccination. V usage is TRBV7-2 and J usage is TRBJ2-3; possibly TRBD2 for D (6 bases). Here the CDR3 DNA reads TGTGCCAGCAGCTTCGGGACTCCGGATACGCAGTATTTT. It codes for CASSFGTPDTQYF. Combining the CDR3 with reference TRBV7-2 and TRBJ2-3 gives the whole variable domain GAGVSQSPSNKVTEKGKDVELRCDPISGHTALYWYRQSLGQGLEFLIYFQGNSAPDKSGLPSDRFSAERTGGSVSTLTIQRTQQEDSAVYLCASSFGTPDTQYFGPGTRLTVL.